The 12 T cell receptor beta chains presented below share a single source sample, sequenced in a study of T cell clonotyping in hematopoietic cell transplantation (dated by TCRdb to the early 2020s). Library method: the immunoSEQ multiplex PCR assay. TCRdb re-hosts the immuneACCESS table, in-frame sequences only. Its copies lack some clones; in the studies checked, an unresolved V gene accounts for under half of them, and the cause for the rest is not known. This sample gives about 44,000 clones in total; around 95% of them show up just once. 0.7% to 0.95% of the sample comes from the top ten. Material for sequencing was peripheral blood mononuclear cells. These receptors came from a woman aged 50 to 65 in good health. Some clones in this sample may be carry-over from other donors' samples.

V usage is TRBV4-2 and J usage is TRBJ1-2; D not certain. V was trimmed by 0 bases and J by 8 bases, leaving 13 bases between them. Looked up from germline, CDR1 is LGHNA and CDR2 is YNFKEQ. The CDR3 runs 14 residues. The CDR3 nucleotides read TGTGCCAGCAGCCAAGATCCTGACAATGCGGGCTACACCTTC. It yields the protein CASSQDPDNAGYTF.

V usage is TRBV9 and J usage is TRBJ2-3; D assignment may be TRBD1 or TRBD2 (5 bases each). CDR1 is SGDLS and CDR2 is YYNGEE in the germline V gene. This CDR3 is built from 16 residues. Trimming removed 0 bases at V and 2 bases at J, with 13 bases between. Here the CDR3 DNA reads TGTGCCAGCAGCGTAGGCCCAGGGAGATTCACAGATACGCAGTATTTT. Translation: CASSVGPGRFTDTQYF.

This rearrangement joins TRBV6-5 to TRBJ1-6; D is undetermined. V lost 6 bases and J lost 7, with 16 bases in between. The CDR3 has 15 amino acids. Germline assignment: CDR1 MNHEY and CDR2 SVGAGI. The CDR3 loop is CASSLMAVLNSPLHF. The CDR3 DNA sequence: TGTGCCAGCAGCCTCATGGCAGTACTCAATTCACCCCTCCACTTT.

This chain links TRBV5-1 with TRBJ2-2; perhaps TRBD1 as D (6 bases). The CDR3 runs 15 residues. CDR1 SGHRS and CDR2 YFSETQ come from the germline V gene. Trimming stripped 2 bases from V and 7 bases from J, with 15 bases between. The CDR3, as DNA: TGCGCCAGCAGCTTACTCAGGGGAGAGGGCGGGGAGCTGTTTTTT. Translated, it gives CASSLLRGEGGELFF.

The CDR3 coding sequence is TGTGCCAGCAGCCCCACTAGCGGGGGGCTCACAGATACGCAGTATTTT. Amino acid sequence: CASSPTSGGLTDTQYF. The J gene is TRBJ2-3, the V gene TRBV7-3, with 12 bases fitting TRBD2. With V trimmed by 5 bases and J by 2 bases, 5 bases remained unmatched. CDR1 is SGHTA, CDR2 FQGTGA, per germline. The length of the CDR3 is 16 residues.

V and J are TRBV9 and TRBJ1-3; a weak D match, TRBD1 (6 bases). V lost 3 bases, J lost 2 bases, and 6 bases lay in between. Per germline, CDR1 SGDLS and CDR2 YYNGEE. The CDR3 contains 13 residues. The CDR3 region is CASSDRAGNTIYF. The CDR3 nucleotides are TGTGCCAGCAGCGACAGGGCTGGAAACACCATATATTTT.

The genes are TRBV6-5 and TRBJ2-1; 8 bases are a match to TRBD2. The trim removed 6 bases at V and 4 bases at J, leaving 5 bases unmatched. CDR1 is MNHEY, CDR2 SVGAGI, per germline. The CDR3 has 14 amino acids. In nucleotides, the CDR3 is TGTGCCAGCAGGAGCGGGGGTGGGTACAATGAGCAGTTCTTC. Translated, it gives CASRSGGGYNEQFF.

This clone is a singleton in its sample. V is TRBV4-3 and J is TRBJ2-7; TRBD2 is a possible D gene (5 bases). Germline assignment: CDR1 LGHNA and CDR2 YSLEER. Trimming left V 6 bases short and J 4 bases short, with 16 bases between. This CDR3 has 14 amino acids. CDR3 loop: CASSPHWRTYEQYF. For the CDR3, the DNA is TGCGCCAGCAGTCCTCATTGGAGGACGTACGAGCAGTACTTC.

The chain combines TRBV6-5 with TRBJ2-5, with D hard to call. The CDR3 spans 13 residues. V was shortened by 6 bases and J by 4 bases, with 12 bases between the two germline ends. Per the germline V gene, CDR1 is MNHEY and CDR2 is SVGAGI. CDR3 in amino acids: CASSNRMGETQYF. The CDR3 nucleotides read TGTGCCAGCAGCAATAGGATGGGAGAGACCCAGTACTTC.

The rearrangement uses TRBV19 and TRBJ1-2; D is possibly TRBD1 (6 bases). V lost 8 bases and J lost 4, with 14 bases in between. This CDR3 spans 13 amino acids. The germline V gene encodes CDR1 LNHDA and CDR2 SQIVND (reference sequence). The CDR3 sequence is CASLDRRFYGYTF. Here the CDR3 DNA reads TGTGCCAGTTTAGACAGGCGGTTCTATGGCTACACCTTC.

The chain links TRBV15 to TRBJ1-2, with a possible D match to TRBD1 (6 bases). The CDR3 runs 14 residues. Germline CDR1 reads LNHNV; CDR2 reads YYDKDF (reference sequence). Trimming took off 2 bases at V and 3 bases at J, with 10 bases between the two ends. This CDR3 is CATSRNRQDYGYTF. In DNA form, the CDR3 reads TGTGCCACCAGCAGAAACAGACAGGACTATGGCTACACCTTC.

CDR3 protein: CASSLSQGHWNTEAFF. For the CDR3, the DNA is TGTGCCAGCAGTTTATCCCAGGGTCACTGGAACACTGAAGCTTTCTTT. The chain links TRBV27 to TRBJ1-1; weak D call: TRBD1 (5 bases). V was cut by 0 bases and J by 1 base, with 12 bases left in between. This CDR3 is built from 16 residues. Germline CDR1 and CDR2: MNHEY and SMNVEV (reference sequence).